What follows are 23 T cell receptor beta chains derived from one specimen sequenced in a study of patients and donors after allogeneic stem cell transplantation. MiXCR was run by TCRdb on the RT-PCR reads, yielding one entry per CDR3 protein. Here the sample spans 200,000 to 250,000 distinct CDR3 sequences, around two fifths being singletons. Sequenced input: blood, either unsorted or a sorted T cell fraction (not recorded which). The receptor set was obtained from a human donor who was either an allogeneic HSCT recipient or a stem cell or donor lymphocyte infusion donor (not recorded which). It is not recorded whose cells these are; they may come from a transplant donor.

The gene calls are TRBV3-1 and TRBJ1-5; 7 bases map to TRBD1. V lost 4 bases and J lost 4; bases outside the gene matches: 4. CDR1 LGHDT and CDR2 YNNKEL come from the germline V gene (reference sequence). The CDR3 totals 14 residues. CDR3 DNA: TGTGCCAGCAGCCTGACAGGGACGAATCAGCCCCAGCATTTT. Its protein is CASSLTGTNQPQHF.

This clonotype occurred a few times. The V gene is TRBV12-3 or TRBV12-4, the J gene TRBJ1-3; D is unresolved. V was cut by 3 bases and J by 4 bases, with 10 bases left in between. The CDR3 loop spans 14 amino acids. The CDR3, as DNA: TGTGCCAGCAGTTTTTTGGCTCGGGGAAACACCATATATTTT. Its protein product is CASSFLARGNTIYF.

The rearrangement links TRBV4-3 to TRBJ2-1; 9 nucleotides match TRBD2. The CDR3 length is 16 residues. With 0 bases clipped from V and 2 bases from J, the junction kept 2 bases outside the gene matches. Germline V gene data show CDR1 as LGHNA and CDR2 as YSLEER. The CDR3 nucleotides are TGCGCCAGCAGCCAAGAGACTAGCGGAACCTACAATGAGCAGTTCTTC. Protein product: CASSQETSGTYNEQFF.

This clonotype was seen a handful of times. This rearrangement joins TRBV10-3 to TRBJ2-5; 10 bases are a match to TRBD2. Germline CDR1 and CDR2: ENHRY and SYGVKD. Losses at the gene ends were 11 bases for V and 5 bases for J; bases not matched to a gene: 8. The CDR3 consists of 13 residues. The CDR3 DNA sequence: TGTGCCGTGGGAACTAGCGGGGATGAGACCCAGTACTTC. Residues: CAVGTSGDETQYF.

The chain links TRBV12-3 or TRBV12-4 to TRBJ2-2, with a tentative D call TRBD2 (6 bases). The CDR3 sequence is 14 residues long. Trimming pared 7 bases from V and 6 bases from J, leaving 15 bases between. This CDR3 is CASIPDGGAGELFF. DNA of the CDR3: TGTGCCAGCATCCCGGACGGCGGGGCCGGGGAGCTGTTTTTT.

The chain links TRBV5-1 to TRBJ2-2, with 8 nucleotides matching TRBD1. CDR3 length equals 15 residues. V gave up 0 bases and J gave up 4 bases; unmatched junction bases: 2. Germline V lookup: CDR1 SGHRS, CDR2 YFSETQ. CDR3 in amino acids: CASSLDRGTTGELFF. CDR3 bases: TGCGCCAGCAGCTTGGACAGGGGGACCACCGGGGAGCTGTTTTTT.

J is TRBJ2-3 and V is TRBV5-4; TRBD1 matches 8 bases. The ends lost 1 base at V and 2 bases at J; junction bases unmatched: 6. The CDR3 covers 16 residues. CDR1 is SGHNT and CDR2 is YYREEE in the germline V gene (reference sequence). The CDR3 is CASSLNPGQATDTQYF. CDR3 bases: TGTGCCAGCAGCTTGAATCCGGGACAGGCCACAGATACGCAGTATTTT.

In this sample, this clonotype turned up a few times. The rearrangement joins TRBV6-1 to TRBJ1-1, with D unclear. In germline, CDR1 is MNHNS, CDR2 SASEGT. This CDR3 has 12 residues. V was shortened by 6 bases and J by 5 bases, with 10 bases between the two germline ends. For the CDR3, the DNA is TGTGCCAGCAGAATCACGGGGACTGAAGCTTTCTTT. This gives the protein CASRITGTEAFF.

The V gene is TRBV12-3 or TRBV12-4, the J gene TRBJ1-2; TRBD1 might be the D (6 bases). This CDR3 spans 14 amino acids. V lost 1 base and J 3 bases, leaving 9 bases between the germline ends. CDR3 amino acids: CASSLVTGYYGYTF. CDR3 DNA sequence: TGTGCCAGCAGTTTAGTTACAGGGTACTATGGCTACACCTTC.

This chain joins TRBV5-1 and TRBJ2-7; no reliable D call. This CDR3 has 14 amino acids. Germline values: CDR1 SGHRS, CDR2 YFSETQ. Deletions cut 0 bases from V and 0 bases from J, with 7 bases between. The CDR3 DNA is TGCGCCAGCAGCTTGGGGTACAACTCCTACGAGCAGTACTTC. It translates to CASSLGYNSYEQYF.

The V and J genes are TRBV27 and TRBJ2-6; the D call may be TRBD1 or TRBD2 (5 bases each). Trimming cost V 6 bases and J 4 bases, with 13 bases left between them. The CDR3 spans 15 residues. The germline V gene has CDR1 MNHEY and CDR2 SMNVEV (reference sequence). CDR3 protein: CASRVGASGANVLTF. The CDR3 DNA is TGTGCCAGCAGGGTCGGGGCGTCGGGGGCCAACGTCCTGACTTTC. The variable domain in full, with the rest retrieved from reference TRBV27 and TRBJ2-6, is EAQVTQNPRYLITVTGKKLTVTCSQNMNHEYMSWYRQDPGLGLRQIYYSMNVEVTDKGDVPEGYKVSRKEKRNFPLILESPSPNQTSLYFCASRVGASGANVLTFGAGSRLTVL.

This clonotype occurred a few times. The chain uses TRBV28 and TRBJ1-6; TRBD1 is a possible D gene (5 bases). Per the germline V gene, CDR1 is MDHEN and CDR2 is SYDVKM. Trimming removed 1 base at V and 9 bases at J, with 13 bases between. There are 15 residues in the CDR3. CDR3 DNA sequence: TGTGCCAGCAGTTTATACACAGGCTCTGGTTCACCCCTCCACTTT. The encoded protein is CASSLYTGSGSPLHF. Looking up the rest from reference TRBV28 and TRBJ1-6 gives the full variable domain: DVKVTQSSRYLVKRTGEKVFLECVQDMDHENMFWYRQDPGLGLRLIYFSYDVKMKEKGDIPEGYSVSREKKERFSLILESASTNQTSMYLCASSLYTGSGSPLHFGNGTRLTVT.

The chain has TRBV28 and TRBJ1-2; a weak D match, TRBD1 (6 bases). Germline values: CDR1 MDHEN, CDR2 SYDVKM. Trimming pared 3 bases from V and 5 bases from J, leaving 16 bases between. The CDR3 sequence is 15 residues long. The CDR3 DNA is TGTGCCAGCAGTTTTTATTGGGGGGCGCAATATGGCTACACCTTC. This translates into CASSFYWGAQYGYTF.

The rearrangement links TRBV12-3 or TRBV12-4 to TRBJ2-3; no definite D call. Deletions cut 7 bases from V and 4 bases from J, with 6 bases between. The CDR3 sequence is 11 residues long. CDR3 DNA: TGTGCCAGCACCCTAGCAGATACGCAGTATTTT. This codes for CASTLADTQYF.

CDR3 sequence: CASSRRLAAQETQYF. As DNA, the CDR3 is TGTGCCAGCAGCCGTAGACTAGCAGCCCAAGAGACCCAGTACTTC. The chain combines TRBV7-8 with TRBJ2-5; TRBD2 agrees at 7 bases. Germline V gives CDR1 SGHVS, CDR2 FQNEAQ. The CDR3 has 15 residues. V was clipped by 5 bases and J by 1 base; unmatched bases: 7.

This clonotype was picked up a small number of times. The CDR3: CASSSQGAPAEAFF. The CDR3 DNA reads as TGTGCCAGCAGCTCACAGGGGGCGCCGGCTGAAGCTTTCTTT. This rearrangement joins TRBV7-2 to TRBJ1-1, with 9 bases matching TRBD1. This CDR3 has 14 amino acids. Unmatched junction bases numbered 6, after V lost 4 bases and J lost 6 bases. Germline V CDR1 and CDR2: SGHTA, FQGNSA.

This chain links TRBV5-5 with TRBJ2-4, with TRBD1 identical over 9 bases. CDR1 is SGHKS and CDR2 is YYEKEE in the germline V gene (reference sequence). The CDR3 covers 16 residues. The V gene end was trimmed by 3 bases and the J gene end by 3 bases; junction bases not matched to a gene: 7. Here the CDR3 DNA reads TGTGCCAGCAGCTCCCGGGACAGGGAGGACAAAAACATTCAGTACTTC. It yields the protein CASSSRDREDKNIQYF.

The chain is built from TRBV28 and TRBJ2-7, with D maybe TRBD2 (5 bases). V lost 6 bases, J lost 2 bases, and 17 bases lay in between. The CDR3 is 15 amino acids. Germline assignment: CDR1 MDHEN and CDR2 SYDVKM. The CDR3 loop is CASSPTPPGTYEQYF. In DNA, the CDR3 is TGTGCCAGCAGCCCCACCCCCCCGGGGACCTACGAGCAGTACTTC.

The sample holds a few counts of this clonotype. The chain has TRBV20-1 and TRBJ1-5; D is undetermined. CDR1 and CDR2 (germline): DFQATT, SNEGSKA (reference sequence). There are 12 residues in the CDR3. V gave up 3 bases and J gave up 7 bases, with 10 bases separating them. The CDR3 region has the DNA TGCAGTGCTAGGGAGTCAGGACAGCCCCAGCATTTT. Protein product: CSARESGQPQHF.

This clonotype showed up just a few times. The V and J genes are TRBV7-3 and TRBJ2-3, with 7 bases that match TRBD1. The CDR3 totals 15 residues. Germline CDR1 reads SGHTA; CDR2 reads FQGTGA. J gave up 1 base and V 1 base, and 2 bases lay outside the gene matches. CDR3 sequence (DNA): TGTGCCAGCAGCTTAAATCAGGGGGGCACAGATACGCAGTATTTT. This encodes CASSLNQGGTDTQYF.

This clonotype was observed a single time. The genes are TRBV4-2 and TRBJ2-7; no clear D gene. Germline loops: CDR1 LGHNA, CDR2 YNFKEQ. V was pared by 2 bases and J by 1 base, with 9 bases between. The CDR3 is 14 residues long. CDR3 coding DNA: TGTGCCAGCAGCCAAACGCTTACTTCCTACGAGCAGTACTTC. Encoded protein: CASSQTLTSYEQYF.

This clonotype was seen a few times. The rearrangement joins TRBV29-1 to TRBJ1-4; 7 bases agree with TRBD1. V dropped 7 bases and J dropped 5; count of bases not matched to a gene: 7. The CDR3 extends over 13 amino acids. The germline CDR1 and CDR2 sequences are SQVTM and ANQGSEA. DNA for the CDR3: TGCAGCGGGAGGAGGACAGGCAATGAAAAACTGTTTTTT. It yields the protein CSGRRTGNEKLFF.

This clonotype was counted between two and nine times. The chain uses TRBV6-2 or TRBV6-3 and TRBJ2-7; 7 bases match TRBD1. Looked up from germline, CDR1 is MNHEY and CDR2 is SVGEGT. Trimming removed 10 bases from V and 2 bases from J; junction bases left unmatched: 8. This CDR3 has 13 amino acids. The CDR3 sequence: CAITGDGPYEQYF. The CDR3 DNA reads as TGTGCCATCACAGGGGATGGGCCCTACGAGCAGTACTTC.